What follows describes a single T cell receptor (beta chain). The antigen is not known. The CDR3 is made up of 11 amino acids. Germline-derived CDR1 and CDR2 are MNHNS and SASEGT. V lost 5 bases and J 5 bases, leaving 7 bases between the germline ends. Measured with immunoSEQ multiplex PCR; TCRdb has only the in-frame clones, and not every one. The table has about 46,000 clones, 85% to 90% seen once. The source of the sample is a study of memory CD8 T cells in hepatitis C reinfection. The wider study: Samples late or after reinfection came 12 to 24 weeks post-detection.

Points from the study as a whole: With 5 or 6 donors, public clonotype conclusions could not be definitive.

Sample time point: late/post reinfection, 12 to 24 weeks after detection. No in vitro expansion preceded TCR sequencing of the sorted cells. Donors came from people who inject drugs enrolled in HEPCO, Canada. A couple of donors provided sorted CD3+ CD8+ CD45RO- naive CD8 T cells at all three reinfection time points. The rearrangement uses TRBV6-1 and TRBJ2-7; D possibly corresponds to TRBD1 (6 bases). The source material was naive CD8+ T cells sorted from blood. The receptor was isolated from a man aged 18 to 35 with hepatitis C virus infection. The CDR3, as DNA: TGTGCCAGCAGTCCAGGGGACGAGCAGTACTTC. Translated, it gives CASSPGDEQYF.